This T cell receptor (beta chain) originates from a study of T-cell memory formation after mild COVID-19. The overall study: In these data, TCR clusters were largely donor specific. Points from the study as a whole: The finding that pre-infection memory included some responding clones suggested that cross-reactive memory joined.

V was clipped by 2 bases and J by 9 bases, with 11 bases between them. The CDR3 covers 12 residues. Concerning this clonotype: The antigen is undetermined.

Researchers used 5'RACE with constant-segment primers to make TCR alpha and TCR beta cDNA libraries that carry sample barcodes and UMIs. TCRdb used MiXCR to reprocess the 5' RACE reads, holding one entry per CDR3 protein. This sample has under 250,000 distinct CDR3 sequences, with 27% found just once. This sequence originates from an adult woman who had mild COVID-19 (a few samples of this study predate the infection). Cell type and time point are not known. Sequenced sample: PBMCs or a T cell subset sorted from them (not recorded which). The chain joins TRBV12-3 or TRBV12-4 to TRBJ2-7; no definite D call. CDR3 loop: CASSLYPSSQYF. CDR3 sequence (DNA): TGTGCCAGCAGTTTATATCCAAGCTCGCAGTACTTC.